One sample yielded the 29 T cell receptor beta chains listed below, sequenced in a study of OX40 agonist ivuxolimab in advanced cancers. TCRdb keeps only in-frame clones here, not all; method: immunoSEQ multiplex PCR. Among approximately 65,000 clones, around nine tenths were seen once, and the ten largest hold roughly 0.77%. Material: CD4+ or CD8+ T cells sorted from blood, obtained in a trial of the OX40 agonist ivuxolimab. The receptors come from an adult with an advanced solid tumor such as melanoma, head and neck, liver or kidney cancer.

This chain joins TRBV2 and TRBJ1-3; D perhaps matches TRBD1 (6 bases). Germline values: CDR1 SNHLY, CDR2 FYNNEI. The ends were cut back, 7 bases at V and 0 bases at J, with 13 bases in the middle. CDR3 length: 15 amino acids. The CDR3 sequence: CASIIQGYSGNTIYF. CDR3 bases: TGTGCCAGCATAATACAGGGATACTCTGGAAACACCATATATTTT.

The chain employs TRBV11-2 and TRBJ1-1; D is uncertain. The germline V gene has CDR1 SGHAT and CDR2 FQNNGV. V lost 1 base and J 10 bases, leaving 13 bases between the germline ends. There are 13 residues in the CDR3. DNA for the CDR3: TGTGCCAGCAGCTTAGGGCTTCGGGGAGTAGCTTTCTTT. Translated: CASSLGLRGVAFF. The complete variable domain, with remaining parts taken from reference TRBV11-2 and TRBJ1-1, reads EAGVAQSPRYKIIEKRQSVAFWCNPISGHATLYWYQQILGQGPKLLIQFQNNGVVDDSQLPKDRFSAERLKGVDSTLKIQPAKLEDSAVYLCASSLGLRGVAFFGQGTRLTVV.

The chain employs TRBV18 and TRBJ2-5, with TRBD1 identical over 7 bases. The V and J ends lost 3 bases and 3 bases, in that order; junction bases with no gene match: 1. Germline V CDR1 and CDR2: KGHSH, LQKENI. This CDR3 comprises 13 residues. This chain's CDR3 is CASSPDREETQYF. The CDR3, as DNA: TGTGCCAGCTCACCCGACAGGGAAGAGACCCAGTACTTC.

CDR3 protein: CASSLGGVIRGNQPQHF. The CDR3 coding sequence is TGTGCCAGCAGCCTTGGTGGGGTAATAAGGGGCAATCAGCCCCAGCATTTT. V and J are TRBV9 and TRBJ1-5, with D unclear. The CDR3 length is 17 residues. V lost 4 bases and J 2 bases, leaving 19 bases between the germline ends. Germline V lookup: CDR1 SGDLS, CDR2 YYNGEE. Full variable domain (remainder filled in from reference TRBV9 and TRBJ1-5): DSGVTQTPKHLITATGQRVTLRCSPRSGDLSVYWYQQSLDQGLQFLIQYYNGEERAKGNILERFSAQQFPDLHSELNLSSLELGDSALYFCASSLGGVIRGNQPQHFGDGTRLSIL.

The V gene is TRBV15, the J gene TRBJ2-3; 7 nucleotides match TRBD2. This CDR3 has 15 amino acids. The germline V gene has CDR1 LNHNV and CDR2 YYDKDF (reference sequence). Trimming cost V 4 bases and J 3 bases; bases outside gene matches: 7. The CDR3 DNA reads TGTGCCACCAGCAAAGAAGCGGGGAGGACAGATACGCAGTATTTT. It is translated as CATSKEAGRTDTQYF.

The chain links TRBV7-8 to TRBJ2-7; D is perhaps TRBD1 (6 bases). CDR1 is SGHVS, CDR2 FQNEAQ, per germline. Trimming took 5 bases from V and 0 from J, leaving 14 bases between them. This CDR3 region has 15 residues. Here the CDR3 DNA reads TGTGCCAGCAGCGGTCTCCGGACAGCCTCCTACGAGCAGTACTTC. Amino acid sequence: CASSGLRTASYEQYF. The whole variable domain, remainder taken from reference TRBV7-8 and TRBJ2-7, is GAGVSQSPRYKVAKRGQDVALRCDPISGHVSLFWYQQALGQGPEFLTYFQNEAQLDKSGLPSDRFFAERPEGSVSTLKIQRTQQEDSAVYLCASSGLRTASYEQYFGPGTRLTVT.

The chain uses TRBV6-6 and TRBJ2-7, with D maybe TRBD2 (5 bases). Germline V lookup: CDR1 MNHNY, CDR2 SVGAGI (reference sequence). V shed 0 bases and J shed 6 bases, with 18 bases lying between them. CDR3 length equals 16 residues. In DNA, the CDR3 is TGTGCCAGCAGTTACTCGACGGCGGGTTTTGCGGCCGAGCAGTACTTC. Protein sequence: CASSYSTAGFAAEQYF.

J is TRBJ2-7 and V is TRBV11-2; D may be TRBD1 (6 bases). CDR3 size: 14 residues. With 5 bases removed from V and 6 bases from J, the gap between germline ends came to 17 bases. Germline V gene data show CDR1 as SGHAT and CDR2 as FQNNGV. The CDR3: CASSLEVGQAEQYF. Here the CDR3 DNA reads TGTGCCAGCAGCCTCGAGGTGGGACAAGCCGAGCAGTACTTC.

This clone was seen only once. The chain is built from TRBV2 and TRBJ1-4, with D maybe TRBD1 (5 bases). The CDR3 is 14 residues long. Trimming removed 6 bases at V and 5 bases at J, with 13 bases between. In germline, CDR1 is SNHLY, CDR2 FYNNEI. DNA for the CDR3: TGTGCCAGCAGACCGGGGCAGGCAAATGAAAAACTGTTTTTT. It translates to CASRPGQANEKLFF. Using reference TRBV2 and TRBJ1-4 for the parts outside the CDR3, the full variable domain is EPEVTQTPSHQVTQMGQEVILRCVPISNHLYFYWYRQILGQKVEFLVSFYNNEISEKSEIFDDQFSVERPDGSNFTLKIRSTKLEDSAMYFCASRPGQANEKLFFGSGTQLSVL.

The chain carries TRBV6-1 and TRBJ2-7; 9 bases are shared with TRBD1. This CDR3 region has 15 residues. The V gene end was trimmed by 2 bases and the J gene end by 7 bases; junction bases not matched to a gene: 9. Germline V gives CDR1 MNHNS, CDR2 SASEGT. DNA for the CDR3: TGTGCCAGCAGTGAAATGGGACAGGGTACAGAAGAGCAGTACTTC. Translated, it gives CASSEMGQGTEEQYF.

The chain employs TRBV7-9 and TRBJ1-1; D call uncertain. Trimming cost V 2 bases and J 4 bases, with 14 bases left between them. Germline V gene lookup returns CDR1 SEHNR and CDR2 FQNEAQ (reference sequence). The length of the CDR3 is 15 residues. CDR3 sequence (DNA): TGTGCCAGCAGCTTATTGGCTGGGCTTGGCACTGAAGCTTTCTTT. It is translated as CASSLLAGLGTEAFF. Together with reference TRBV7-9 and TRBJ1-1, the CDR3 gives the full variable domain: DTGVSQNPRHKITKRGQNVTFRCDPISEHNRLYWYRQTLGQGPEFLTYFQNEAQLEKSRLLSDRFSAERPKGSFSTLEIQRTEQGDSAMYLCASSLLAGLGTEAFFGQGTRLTVV.

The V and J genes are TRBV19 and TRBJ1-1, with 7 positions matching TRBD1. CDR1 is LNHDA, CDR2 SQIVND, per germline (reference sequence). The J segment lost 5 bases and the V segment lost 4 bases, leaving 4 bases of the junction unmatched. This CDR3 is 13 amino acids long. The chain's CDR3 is CASSRGGKTEAFF. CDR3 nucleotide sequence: TGTGCCAGTAGTAGAGGGGGCAAGACTGAAGCTTTCTTT.

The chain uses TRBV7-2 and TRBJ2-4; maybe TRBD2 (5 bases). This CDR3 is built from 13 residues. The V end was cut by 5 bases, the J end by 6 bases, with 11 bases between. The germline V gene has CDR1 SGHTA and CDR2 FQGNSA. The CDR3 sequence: CASSPRVGNIQYF. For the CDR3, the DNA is TGTGCCAGCAGCCCGCGGGTGGGAAACATTCAGTACTTC. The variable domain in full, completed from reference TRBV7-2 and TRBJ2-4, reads GAGVSQSPSNKVTEKGKDVELRCDPISGHTALYWYRQSLGQGLEFLIYFQGNSAPDKSGLPSDRFSAERTGGSVSTLTIQRTQQEDSAVYLCASSPRVGNIQYFGAGTRLSVL.

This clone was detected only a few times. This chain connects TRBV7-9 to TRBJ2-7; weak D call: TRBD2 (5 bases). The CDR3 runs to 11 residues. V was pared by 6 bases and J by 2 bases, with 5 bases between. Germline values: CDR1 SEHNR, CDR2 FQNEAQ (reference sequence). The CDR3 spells CASRGAYEQYF. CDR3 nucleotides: TGTGCCAGCAGGGGAGCCTACGAGCAGTACTTC.

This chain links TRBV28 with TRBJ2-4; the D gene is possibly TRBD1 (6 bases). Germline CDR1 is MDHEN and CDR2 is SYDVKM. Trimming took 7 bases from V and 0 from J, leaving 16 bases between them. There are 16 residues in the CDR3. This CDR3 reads CASTSLPGAAKNIQYF. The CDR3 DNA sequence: TGTGCCAGCACCTCACTGCCAGGGGCAGCCAAAAACATTCAGTACTTC.

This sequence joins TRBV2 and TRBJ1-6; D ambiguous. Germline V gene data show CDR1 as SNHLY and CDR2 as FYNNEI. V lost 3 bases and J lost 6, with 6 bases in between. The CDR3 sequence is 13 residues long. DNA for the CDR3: TGTGCCAGCAGTGAGGTGGCTAATTCACCCCTCCACTTT. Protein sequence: CASSEVANSPLHF.

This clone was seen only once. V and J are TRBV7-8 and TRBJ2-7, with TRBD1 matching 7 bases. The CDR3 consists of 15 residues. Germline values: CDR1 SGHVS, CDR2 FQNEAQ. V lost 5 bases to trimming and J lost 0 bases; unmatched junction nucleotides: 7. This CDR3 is CASSPDRIRSYEQYF. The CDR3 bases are TGTGCCAGCAGCCCGGACAGGATTCGCTCCTACGAGCAGTACTTC.

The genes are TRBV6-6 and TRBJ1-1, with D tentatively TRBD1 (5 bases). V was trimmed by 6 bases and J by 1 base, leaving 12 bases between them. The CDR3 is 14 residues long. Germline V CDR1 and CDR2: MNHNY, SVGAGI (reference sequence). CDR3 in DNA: TGTGCCAGCAGCCCTATTGACAGGAACACTGAAGCTTTCTTT. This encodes CASSPIDRNTEAFF.

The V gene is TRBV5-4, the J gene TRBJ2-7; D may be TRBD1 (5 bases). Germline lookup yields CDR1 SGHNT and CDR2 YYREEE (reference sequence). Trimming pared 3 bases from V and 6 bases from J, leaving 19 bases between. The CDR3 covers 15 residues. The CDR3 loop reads CASSWDGGRVSEQYF. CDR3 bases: TGTGCCAGCAGCTGGGATGGCGGCAGGGTAAGCGAGCAGTACTTC.

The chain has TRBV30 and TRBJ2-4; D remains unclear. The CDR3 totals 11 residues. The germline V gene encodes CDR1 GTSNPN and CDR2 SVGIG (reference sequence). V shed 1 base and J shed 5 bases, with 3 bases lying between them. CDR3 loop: CAWSAENIQYF. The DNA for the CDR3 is TGTGCCTGGAGTGCCGAAAACATTCAGTACTTC.

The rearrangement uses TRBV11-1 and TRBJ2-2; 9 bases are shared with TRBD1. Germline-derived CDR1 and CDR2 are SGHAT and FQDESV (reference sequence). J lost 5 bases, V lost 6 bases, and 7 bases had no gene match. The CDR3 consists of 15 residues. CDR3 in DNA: TGTGCCAGCAGTACCGACAGGGGGTGGACCGGGGAGCTGTTTTTT. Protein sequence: CASSTDRGWTGELFF.

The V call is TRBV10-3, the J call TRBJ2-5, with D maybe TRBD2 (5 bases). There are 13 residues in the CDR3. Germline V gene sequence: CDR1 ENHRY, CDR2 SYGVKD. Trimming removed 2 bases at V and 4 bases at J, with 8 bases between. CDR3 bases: TGTGCCATCAGTGAGAGGACTGGAGAGACCCAGTACTTC. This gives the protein CAISERTGETQYF.

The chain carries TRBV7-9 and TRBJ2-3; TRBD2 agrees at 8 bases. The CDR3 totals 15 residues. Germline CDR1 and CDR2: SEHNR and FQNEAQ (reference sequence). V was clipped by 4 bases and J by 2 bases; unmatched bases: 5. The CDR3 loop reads CASSSTSGNTDTQYF. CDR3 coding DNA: TGTGCCAGCAGCTCCACTAGCGGCAACACAGATACGCAGTATTTT.

Here the CDR3 reads CASSPDRFHEQYF. DNA of the CDR3: TGTGCCAGCAGCCCGGACAGGTTCCACGAGCAGTACTTC. This chain uses TRBV11-2 with TRBJ2-7, with 7 bases lining up with TRBD1. The CDR3 is 13 residues long. Germline V gene sequence: CDR1 SGHAT, CDR2 FQNNGV. J lost 5 bases, V lost 5 bases, and 6 bases had no gene match.

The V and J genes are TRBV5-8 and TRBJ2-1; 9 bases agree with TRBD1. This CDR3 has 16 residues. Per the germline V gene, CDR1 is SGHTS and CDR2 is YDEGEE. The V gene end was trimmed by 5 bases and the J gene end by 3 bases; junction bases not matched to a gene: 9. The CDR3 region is CASRYNRDRDYNEQFF. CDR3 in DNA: TGTGCCAGCAGGTATAACCGGGACAGGGACTACAATGAGCAGTTCTTC. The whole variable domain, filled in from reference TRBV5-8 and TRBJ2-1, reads EAGVTQSPTHLIKTRGQQATLRCSPISGHTSVYWYQQALGLGLQFLLWYDEGEERNRGNFPPRFSGRQFPNYSSELNVNALELEDSALYLCASRYNRDRDYNEQFFGPGTRLTVL.

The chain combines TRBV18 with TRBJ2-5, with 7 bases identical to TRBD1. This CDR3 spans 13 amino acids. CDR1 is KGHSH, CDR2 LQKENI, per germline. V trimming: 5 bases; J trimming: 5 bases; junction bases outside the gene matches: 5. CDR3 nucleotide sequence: TGTGCCAGCTCATCGACAGGGTTCGAGACCCAGTACTTC. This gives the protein CASSSTGFETQYF.

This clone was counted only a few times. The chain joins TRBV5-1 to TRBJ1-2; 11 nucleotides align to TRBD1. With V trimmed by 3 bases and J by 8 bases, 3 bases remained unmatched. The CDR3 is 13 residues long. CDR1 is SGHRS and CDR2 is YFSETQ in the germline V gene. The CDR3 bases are TGCGCCAGCAGCTGGGGACAGGGGGGAGGCTACACCTTC. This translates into CASSWGQGGGYTF.

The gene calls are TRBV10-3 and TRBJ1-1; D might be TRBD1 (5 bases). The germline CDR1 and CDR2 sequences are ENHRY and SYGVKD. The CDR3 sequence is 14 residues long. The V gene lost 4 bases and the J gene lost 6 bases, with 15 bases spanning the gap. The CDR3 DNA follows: TGTGCCATCAGTGTGGGACTTACCGACGCTGAAGCTTTCTTT. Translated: CAISVGLTDAEAFF.

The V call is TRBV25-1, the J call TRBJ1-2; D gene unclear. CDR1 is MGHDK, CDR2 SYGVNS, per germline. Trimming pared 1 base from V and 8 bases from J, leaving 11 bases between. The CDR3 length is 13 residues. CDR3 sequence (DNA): TGTGCCAGCAGTGAATCTGGACTGTTGGGCTACACCTTC. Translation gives CASSESGLLGYTF.